This paragraph covers one T cell receptor beta chain sequence. What it binds is unknown. This sample stems from a study of T cells in Graves' hyperthyroidism and ophthalmopathy. Amplified TCR beta CDR3 regions came from RNA transcripts. When the TCR CDR3 underwent first-round RT-PCR, the HTBI primer set was used. TCRdb re-analysed the multiplex PCR reads in MiXCR, keeping a single row per CDR3 protein. The data show 500,000 to 600,000 distinct CDR3 sequences, with over 45% seen just once and around 47% held by the top ten. General study findings and limits: Model predictions of ophthalmopathy came a median approximately 6.8 months before onset. Most thyroid clonotypes with frequency above 0.001 were detected in blood.

The V end was cut by 3 bases, the J end by 5 bases, with 7 bases between. Germline CDR1 DFQATT, CDR2 SNEGSKA (reference sequence). The CDR3 covers 11 residues. It was uncontrolled infection, other autoimmune disease, pregnancy or lactation that excluded patients. For the diagnoses, clinical symptoms, serum thyroxine and TRAb, thyroid ultrasound and orbital computed tomography were used. The sequenced material came from peripheral blood or thyroid tissue (not recorded which). The TCR originated in an adult woman with Graves' disease, either hyperthyroidism or ophthalmopathy (not recorded which). The V call is TRBV20-1, the J call TRBJ1-2, with a possible D match to TRBD1 (5 bases). The DNA of the CDR3 is TGCAGTGCTAGGGGGGGTTATGGCTACACCTTC. This gives the protein CSARGGYGYTF.